A selection of T cell receptor beta chains follows, all from one sample in a study of regulatory and conventional T cells in RAG deficiency. Sequencing used immunoSEQ multiplex PCR; TCRdb keeps in-frame clones, though not all of them. The data hold roughly 45,000 clones, with around 90% observed a single time. The same sample was also studied in work on regulatory T cells.

Sequences were obtained from CD4+ effector T cells sorted from blood. The source of these receptors is a human donor in good health. The CDR3 runs from the conserved cysteine through the conserved F or W. D genes are given only for firm matches. Some rows mark clone size as missing; the rest say once, few, many or name a class of expanded clone.

cdr3_nt	cdr3_aa	v_call	clone_size	j_call	d_call
TGTGCCAGCTTTAAAGGAGGCGGGGTCAATCAGCCCCAGCATTTT	CASFKGGGVNQPQHF	TRBV2	NA	TRBJ1-5	NA
TGTGCCAGCAGCCAGATAAAAACAGGGAAGGGGACCTACGAGCAGTACTTC	CASSQIKTGKGTYEQYF	TRBV14	NA	TRBJ2-7	NA
TGTGCCAGCAGTTTGATTAACAGGTTTGGGAACGAGCAGTACTTC	CASSLINRFGNEQYF	TRBV28	NA	TRBJ2-7	NA
TGTGCCATCAGTGAGTCAAAGGGACCGCGGATCGAAGCTTTCTTT	CAISESKGPRIEAFF	TRBV10-3	NA	TRBJ1-1	NA
TGTGCCAGCTCACCAATGGGCCGGATTGAAGCTTTCTTT	CASSPMGRIEAFF	TRBV18	NA	TRBJ1-1	NA
TGTGCCAGCACCGGGACAGTACTCTACGAGCAGTACTTC	CASTGTVLYEQYF	TRBV6-1	NA	TRBJ2-7	TRBD1
TGTGCCAGCAGCCGCCTGGGGGACTCCCCCTCTGGAAACACCATATATTTT	CASSRLGDSPSGNTIYF	TRBV28	NA	TRBJ1-3	NA
TGTGCCAGCAGCCCCGGGACTATCTCCTACAATGAGCAGTTCTTC	CASSPGTISYNEQFF	TRBV9	NA	TRBJ2-1	TRBD2
TGTATGGTTAGCGGGAGGGGTGAGCAGTTCTTC	CMVSGRGEQFF	TRBV11-3	NA	TRBJ2-1	TRBD2
TGTGCCAGCTCACCGGGAGGGGCTGGGGTGAACACTGAAGCTTTCTTT	CASSPGGAGVNTEAFF	TRBV18	NA	TRBJ1-1	NA
TGTGCCATCAGTGAGGGGACAGGGGTTTTTGGCTACACCTTC	CAISEGTGVFGYTF	TRBV10-3	NA	TRBJ1-2	TRBD1
TGCGCCAGCAGCCGGGACAGGGGGTTTGAGCAGTTCTTC	CASSRDRGFEQFF	TRBV10-1	NA	TRBJ2-1	TRBD1
TGTGCCAGCAGTGGACAGCCTTATAGCAATCAGCCCCAGCATTTT	CASSGQPYSNQPQHF	TRBV2	NA	TRBJ1-5	NA
TGTGCCATCAGTGAGTATACAGGGGACGGTCAGCCCCAGCATTTT	CAISEYTGDGQPQHF	TRBV10-3	NA	TRBJ1-5	TRBD1
TGTGCCAGCATGGGGGACAGGGTCCATGGCTACACCTTC	CASMGDRVHGYTF	TRBV6-5	NA	TRBJ1-2	TRBD1
TGTGCCAGCAGCCACCCCGGCTTCCGTCAGGGTAAAGAGACCCAGTACTTC	CASSHPGFRQGKETQYF	TRBV7-9	NA	TRBJ2-5	NA
TGCGCCAGCACGTTGGACGGCCTCAATTCACCCCTCCACTTT	CASTLDGLNSPLHF	TRBV10-2	once	TRBJ1-6	NA
TGTGCCAGCAGCGTAGTAATCAACAATGAGCAGTTCTTC	CASSVVINNEQFF	TRBV9	NA	TRBJ2-1	NA
TGTGCCAGCAGTTTCAAGACAGGGAATCAGCCCCAGCATTTT	CASSFKTGNQPQHF	TRBV7-2	NA	TRBJ1-5	TRBD1
TGTGCCAGCAGCCTGAAAGACTATAATTCACCCCTCCACTTT	CASSLKDYNSPLHF	TRBV11-2	once	TRBJ1-6	NA